This TCR beta chain was captured in a study of cytomegalovirus exposure and HLA in healthy donors. V was cut by 1 base and J by 2 bases, with 5 bases left in between. The CDR3 covers 12 residues. Germline CDR1 reads SQVTM; CDR2 reads ANQGSEA. General study findings and limits: A later analysis reported that several of the most significant clusters appeared to be linked to common viral pathogens, among them Epstein-Barr virus. An analysis was carried out at a later point. It showed that HLA-associated TCR beta chains were more clonally expanded than equally common non-associated chains.

PCR amplification relied on 60 Vbeta primers (plus 13 Jbeta primers). Some clones are missing from TCRdb's copy, which holds only in-frame ones; the method was immunoSEQ multiplex PCR. This sample has approximately 130,000 clones; under 85% occur once, and the top ten carry less than 4%. This clone was detected only once. Antigen: not known. This same CDR3 is encoded by further DNA sequences in the sample. V usage is TRBV29-1 and J usage is TRBJ2-5; D gene ambiguous. The receptor comes from a young man in good health and CMV-seronegative. What was sequenced was PBMCs. DNA for the CDR3: TGCAGCGTTGAAGGCCAGCAAGAGACCCAGTACTTC. Amino acids: CSVEGQQETQYF. Together with reference TRBV29-1 and TRBJ2-5, the CDR3 gives the full variable domain: SAVISQKPSRDICQRGTSLTIQCQVDSQVTMMFWYRQQPGQSLTLIATANQGSEATYESGFVIDKFPISRPNLTFSTLTVSNMSPEDSSIYLCSVEGQQETQYFGPGTRLLVL.